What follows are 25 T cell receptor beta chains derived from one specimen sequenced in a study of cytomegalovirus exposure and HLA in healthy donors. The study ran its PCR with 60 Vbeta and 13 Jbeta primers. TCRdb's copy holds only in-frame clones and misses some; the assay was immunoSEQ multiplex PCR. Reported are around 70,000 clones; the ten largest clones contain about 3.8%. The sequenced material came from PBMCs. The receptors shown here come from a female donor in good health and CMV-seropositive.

Written as DNA, the CDR3 is TGTGCCAGCATGAGGGACAGGTTGGGAACTGAAGCTTTCTTT. It encodes CASMRDRLGTEAFF. This chain connects TRBV6-1 to TRBJ1-1; 8 bases are a match to TRBD1. The CDR3 totals 14 residues. V lost 7 bases, J lost 5 bases, and 9 bases stayed unmatched. The V gene's germline CDR1 is MNHNS and CDR2 SASEGT.

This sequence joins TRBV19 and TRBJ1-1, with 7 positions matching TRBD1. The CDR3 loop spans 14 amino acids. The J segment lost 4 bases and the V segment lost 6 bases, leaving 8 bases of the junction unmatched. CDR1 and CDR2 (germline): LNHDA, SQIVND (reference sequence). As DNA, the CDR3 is TGTGCCAGTAGGACCCCACAGGGGCGCACTGAAGCTTTCTTT. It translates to CASRTPQGRTEAFF. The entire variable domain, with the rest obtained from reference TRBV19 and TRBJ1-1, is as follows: DGGITQSPKYLFRKEGQNVTLSCEQNLNHDAMYWYRQDPGQGLRLIYYSQIVNDFQKGDIAEGYSVSREKKESFPLTVTSAQKNPTAFYLCASRTPQGRTEAFFGQGTRLTVV.

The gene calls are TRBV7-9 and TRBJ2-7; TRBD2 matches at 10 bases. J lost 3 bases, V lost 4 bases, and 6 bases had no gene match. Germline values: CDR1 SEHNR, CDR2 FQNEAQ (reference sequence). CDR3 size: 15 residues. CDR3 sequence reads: CASSSQREGRYEQYF. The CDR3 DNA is TGTGCCAGCAGCTCCCAGCGGGAGGGCCGCTACGAGCAGTACTTC.

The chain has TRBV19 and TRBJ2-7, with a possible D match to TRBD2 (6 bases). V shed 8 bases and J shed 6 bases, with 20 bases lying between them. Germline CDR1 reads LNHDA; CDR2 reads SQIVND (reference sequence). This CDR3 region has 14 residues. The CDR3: CASGRERGLGEQYF. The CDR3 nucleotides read TGTGCCAGTGGCCGGGAAAGGGGACTGGGCGAGCAGTACTTC.

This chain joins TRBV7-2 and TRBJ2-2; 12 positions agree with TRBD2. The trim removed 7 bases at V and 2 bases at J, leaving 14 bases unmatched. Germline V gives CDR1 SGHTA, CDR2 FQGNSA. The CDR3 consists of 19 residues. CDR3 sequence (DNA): TGTGCCAGCACTCCTGATCCGGCTAGCGGGGGGGCTAACACCGGGGAGCTGTTTTTT. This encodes CASTPDPASGGANTGELFF.

CDR3: CASSETVGQGTYGYTF. The CDR3 coding sequence is TGTGCCAGCAGTGAAACGGTGGGACAGGGAACCTATGGCTACACCTTC. The gene calls are TRBV25-1 and TRBJ1-2, with 9 positions matching TRBD1. From germline, CDR1 is MGHDK and CDR2 SYGVNS. CDR3 length equals 16 residues. V dropped 2 bases and J dropped 4; count of bases not matched to a gene: 8.

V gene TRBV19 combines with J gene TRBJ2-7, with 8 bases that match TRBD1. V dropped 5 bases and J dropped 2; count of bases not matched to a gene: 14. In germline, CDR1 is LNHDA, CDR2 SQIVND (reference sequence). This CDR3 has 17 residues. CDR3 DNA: TGTGCCAGTAGTTCTCAAGCGACAGGGGACCTTACCTACGAGCAGTACTTC. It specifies CASSSQATGDLTYEQYF.

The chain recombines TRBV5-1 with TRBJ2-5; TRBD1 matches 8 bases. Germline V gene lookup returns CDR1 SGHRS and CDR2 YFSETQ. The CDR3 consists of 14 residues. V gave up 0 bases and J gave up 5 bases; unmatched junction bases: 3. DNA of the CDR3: TGCGCCAGCAGCTTGGCAGGGGGCGGGGAGACCCAGTACTTC. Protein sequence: CASSLAGGGETQYF.

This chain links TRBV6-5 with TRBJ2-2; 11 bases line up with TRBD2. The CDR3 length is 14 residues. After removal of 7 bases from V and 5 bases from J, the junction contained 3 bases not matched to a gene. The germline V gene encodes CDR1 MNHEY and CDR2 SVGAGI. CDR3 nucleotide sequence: TGTGCCAGCACCTTAGCGGGAGGGACCGGGGAGCTGTTTTTT. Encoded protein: CASTLAGGTGELFF.

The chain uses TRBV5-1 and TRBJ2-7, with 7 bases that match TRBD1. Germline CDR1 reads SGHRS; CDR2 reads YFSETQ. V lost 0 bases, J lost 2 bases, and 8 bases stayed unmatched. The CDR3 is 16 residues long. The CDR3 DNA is TGCGCCAGCAGCTTGGGGGGAACAGGGGACGCCTACGAGCAGTACTTC. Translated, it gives CASSLGGTGDAYEQYF.

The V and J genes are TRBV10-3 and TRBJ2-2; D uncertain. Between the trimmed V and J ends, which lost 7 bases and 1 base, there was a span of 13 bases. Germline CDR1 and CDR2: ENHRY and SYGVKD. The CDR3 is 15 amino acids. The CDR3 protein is CAITSTEKNTGELFF. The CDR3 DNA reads TGTGCCATCACCTCAACAGAGAAGAACACCGGGGAGCTGTTTTTT.

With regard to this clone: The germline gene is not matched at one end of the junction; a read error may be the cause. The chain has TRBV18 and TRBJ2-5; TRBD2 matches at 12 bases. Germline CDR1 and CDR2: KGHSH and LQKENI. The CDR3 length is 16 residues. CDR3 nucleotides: TGTGCCAGCTCACCATCTCTAGCGGGGGGGCGCGAGAACCAGTACTTC. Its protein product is CASSPSLAGGRENQYF.

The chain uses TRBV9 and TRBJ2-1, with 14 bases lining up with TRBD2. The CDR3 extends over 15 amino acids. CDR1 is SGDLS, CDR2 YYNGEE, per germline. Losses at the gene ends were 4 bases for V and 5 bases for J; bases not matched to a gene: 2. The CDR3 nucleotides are TGTGCCAGCAGCCGGACTAGCGGGGGGCACAATGAGCAGTTCTTC. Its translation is CASSRTSGGHNEQFF.

The CDR3 region has the DNA TGTGCCAGCAGTTACAGGAGAGAAGCTTTCTTT. Its translation: CASSYRREAFF. The chain joins TRBV6-5 to TRBJ1-1; D is ambiguous. Trimming shortened V by 2 bases and J by 8 bases, and 6 bases separated the two germline ends. CDR1 and CDR2 (germline): MNHEY, SVGAGI. This CDR3 is 11 amino acids long.

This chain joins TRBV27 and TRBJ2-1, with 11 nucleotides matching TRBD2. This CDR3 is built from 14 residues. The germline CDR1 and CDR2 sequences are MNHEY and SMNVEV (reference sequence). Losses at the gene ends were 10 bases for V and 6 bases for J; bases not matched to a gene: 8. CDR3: CATTGLAERNEQFF. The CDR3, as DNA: TGTGCCACCACGGGACTAGCGGAACGCAATGAGCAGTTCTTC.

CDR3: CASRVPSGRGDTQYF. The CDR3 DNA reads as TGTGCCAGCAGGGTTCCTAGCGGGAGAGGGGATACGCAGTATTTT. The rearrangement joins TRBV6-1 to TRBJ2-3; the match to TRBD2 covers 10 bases. There are 15 residues in the CDR3. Trimming cost V 6 bases and J 6 bases; bases outside gene matches: 9. The germline CDR1 and CDR2 sequences are MNHNS and SASEGT.

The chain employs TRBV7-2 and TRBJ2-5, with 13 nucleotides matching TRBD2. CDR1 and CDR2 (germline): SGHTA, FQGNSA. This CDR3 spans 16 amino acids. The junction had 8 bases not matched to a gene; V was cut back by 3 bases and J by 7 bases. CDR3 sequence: CASSFRTSGSSGTQYF. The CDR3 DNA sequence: TGTGCCAGCAGCTTTCGGACTAGCGGGAGCTCTGGGACCCAGTACTTC. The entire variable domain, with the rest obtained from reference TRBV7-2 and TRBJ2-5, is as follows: GAGVSQSPSNKVTEKGKDVELRCDPISGHTALYWYRQSLGQGLEFLIYFQGNSAPDKSGLPSDRFSAERTGGSVSTLTIQRTQQEDSAVYLCASSFRTSGSSGTQYFGPGTRLLVL.

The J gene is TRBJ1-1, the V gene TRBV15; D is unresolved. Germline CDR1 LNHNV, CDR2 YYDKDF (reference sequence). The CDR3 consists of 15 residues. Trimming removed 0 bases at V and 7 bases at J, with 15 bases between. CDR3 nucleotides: TGTGCCACCAGCAGAGAATTACTGGAGGTGAGTGAAGCTTTCTTT. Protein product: CATSRELLEVSEAFF.

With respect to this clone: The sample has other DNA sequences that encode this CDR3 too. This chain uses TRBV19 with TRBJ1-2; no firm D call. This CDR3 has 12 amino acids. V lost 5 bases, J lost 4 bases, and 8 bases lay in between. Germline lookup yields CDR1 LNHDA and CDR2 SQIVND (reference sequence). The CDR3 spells CASSPGSYGYTF. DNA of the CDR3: TGTGCCAGTAGTCCCGGGTCCTATGGCTACACCTTC.

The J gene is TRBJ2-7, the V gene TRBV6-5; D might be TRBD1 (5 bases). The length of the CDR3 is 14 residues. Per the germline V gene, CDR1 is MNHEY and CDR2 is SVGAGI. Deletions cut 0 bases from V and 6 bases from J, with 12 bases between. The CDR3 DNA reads TGTGCCAGCAGTTACTCACAGGTTCAGCTCGAGCAGTACTTC. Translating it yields CASSYSQVQLEQYF.

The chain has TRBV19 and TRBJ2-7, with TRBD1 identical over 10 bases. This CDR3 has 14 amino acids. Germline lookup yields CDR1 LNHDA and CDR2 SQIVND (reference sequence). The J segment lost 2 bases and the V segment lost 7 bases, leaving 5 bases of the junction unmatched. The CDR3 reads CASMDRGETYEQYF. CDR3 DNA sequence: TGTGCCAGTATGGACAGGGGGGAAACCTACGAGCAGTACTTC.

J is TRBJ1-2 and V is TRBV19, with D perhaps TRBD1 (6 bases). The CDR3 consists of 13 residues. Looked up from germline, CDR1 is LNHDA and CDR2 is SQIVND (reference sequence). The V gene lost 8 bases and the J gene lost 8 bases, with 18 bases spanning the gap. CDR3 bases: TGTGCCAGTTCTGTGACAGGCTCTATAGGCTACACCTTC. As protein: CASSVTGSIGYTF.

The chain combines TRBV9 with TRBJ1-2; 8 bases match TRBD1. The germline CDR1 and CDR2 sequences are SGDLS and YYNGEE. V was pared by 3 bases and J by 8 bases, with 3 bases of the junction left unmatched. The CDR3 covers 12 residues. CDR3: CASSARGRGYTF. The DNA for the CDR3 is TGTGCCAGCAGCGCCAGGGGGCGCGGCTACACCTTC.

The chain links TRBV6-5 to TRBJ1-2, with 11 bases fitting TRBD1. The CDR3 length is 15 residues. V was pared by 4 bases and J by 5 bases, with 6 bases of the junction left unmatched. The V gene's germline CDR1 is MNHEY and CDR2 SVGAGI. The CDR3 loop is CASSSRRDRGYGYTF. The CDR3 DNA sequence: TGTGCCAGCAGTTCACGCCGGGACAGGGGGTATGGCTACACCTTC.

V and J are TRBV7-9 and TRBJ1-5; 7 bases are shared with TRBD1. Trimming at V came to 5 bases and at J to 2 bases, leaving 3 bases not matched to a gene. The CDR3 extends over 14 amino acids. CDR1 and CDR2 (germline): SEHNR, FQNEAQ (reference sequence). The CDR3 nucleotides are TGTGCCAGCAGCATCGGACAGGGCAATCAGCCCCAGCATTTT. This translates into CASSIGQGNQPQHF.